This T cell receptor beta chain emerged from a study of OX40 agonist ivuxolimab in advanced cancers. Study-wide findings and caveats: Average numbers of expanded clones were greater in CD8+ T cells than in CD4+.

This clone was picked up one time. The antigen remains unidentified. Using immunoSEQ multiplex PCR, the repertoire was profiled, and TCRdb retains in-frame clones only, with some absent. The table records about 63,000 clones, 60% to 80% of them present only once. With V trimmed by 4 bases and J by 4 bases, 6 bases remained unmatched. The germline V gene has CDR1 SGHRS and CDR2 YFSETQ. The CDR3 runs 14 residues. The receptor's source is an adult with an advanced solid tumor such as melanoma, head and neck, liver or kidney cancer. The chain is built from TRBV5-1 and TRBJ2-5; TRBD2 matches 8 bases. Sequences were derived from CD4+ or CD8+ T cells sorted from blood, sampled in a trial of the OX40 agonist ivuxolimab. The CDR3 protein is CASSPGRGLETQYF. The CDR3 DNA reads as TGCGCCAGCAGCCCCGGGAGGGGCCTAGAGACCCAGTACTTC.